Listed below are T cell receptor beta chains from one sample, sequenced in a study of post-analysis software for immune sequencing data. TCRdb re-called the PCR reads with MiXCR, one entry per CDR3 protein. This sample has 600,000 to 750,000 distinct CDR3 sequences, with more than 50% found just once. The sample consisted of blood. The receptors here all came from a girl aged 2-10 years with multiple sclerosis. CDR3s leave out the opening cysteine and the closing phenylalanine or tryptophan.

CDR3aa,v_gene,j_gene
ASSRQMNKQPQH,TRBV12-3/TRBV12-4,TRBJ1-5
ATSDGMGQTYEQY,TRBV24-1,TRBJ2-7
ASSPRFDRGLETQY,TRBV6-2/TRBV6-3,TRBJ2-5
ASSEMDTQY,TRBV7-2,TRBJ2-3
ASSQYRGSGNTIY,TRBV4-3,TRBJ1-3
ASSLSSAGDTQY,TRBV5-1,TRBJ2-3
ASTDSSEKLF,TRBV11-3,TRBJ1-4
ASSSRLAGAIKEF,TRBV5-1,TRBJ2-1
ASSFTGFYEQY,TRBV11-2,TRBJ2-7
SARDPHTSGSSYNEQF,TRBV20-1,TRBJ2-1
ASSSLMNTEAF,TRBV6-5,TRBJ1-1
ASIRGEVSYEQY,TRBV6-1,TRBJ2-7
ASSQDSGLAPGANVLT,TRBV4-1,TRBJ2-6
VSSPTGTSWQETQY,TRBV7-3,TRBJ2-5
ASSLTGYQETQY,TRBV6-2/TRBV6-3,TRBJ2-5
ASSDLPSSDTQY,TRBV10-2,TRBJ2-3
ASSSQDGDGETQY,TRBV7-6,TRBJ2-5
ASSRRAADTQY,TRBV7-9,TRBJ2-3
ASSQEVPVLLKRYNEQF,TRBV4-1,TRBJ2-1
ASSFSVTYGYT,TRBV11-2,TRBJ1-2
ASSFGHRNMDYT,TRBV12-3/TRBV12-4,TRBJ1-2
ASSYSGTPLHGYT,TRBV6-2/TRBV6-3,TRBJ1-2
ASSLTGPNEQF,TRBV7-7,TRBJ2-1
ASSPAGGQVGHSGANVLT,TRBV6-1,TRBJ2-6
ASSPLGGFGPQH,TRBV27,TRBJ1-5
ASSLPWTAEETQY,TRBV7-2,TRBJ2-5